Listed here are 22 T cell receptor beta chains from one sample, sequenced in a study of blood T cell repertoires in COVID-19. The method was immunoSEQ multiplex PCR; TCRdb's version includes in-frame clones alone and lacks a portion of them. The table includes 80,000 to 130,000 clones, 65% to 90% detected once. Sequencing was performed on PBMCs or T cells enriched from blood (not recorded which). The receptors here all came from a woman aged 45-65 years who had recovered from COVID-19.

This clone was counted a single time. CDR3 sequence reads: CASSLRGGVWSPLHF. For the CDR3, the DNA is TGTGCCAGCAGCTTGCGAGGAGGCGTATGGTCACCCCTCCACTTT. The chain links TRBV5-6 to TRBJ1-6, with D uncertain. This CDR3 region has 15 residues. Deletions cut 1 base from V and 10 bases from J, with 15 bases between. Germline V CDR1 and CDR2: SGHDT, YYEEEE.

V gene TRBV30 combines with J gene TRBJ1-3, with D possibly being TRBD1 (5 bases). V gave up 0 bases and J gave up 3 bases, with 9 bases separating them. This CDR3 is 14 amino acids long. Germline-derived CDR1 and CDR2 are GTSNPN and SVGIG (reference sequence). The CDR3 DNA reads as TGTGCCTGGAGTGTGGGGCAGGATGGAAACACCATATATTTT. Translated: CAWSVGQDGNTIYF.

The chain carries TRBV13 and TRBJ2-7; 10 bases are a match to TRBD2. The CDR3 length is 13 residues. V lost 7 bases and J lost 6; bases outside the gene matches: 6. Germline V gene sequence: CDR1 PRHDT, CDR2 FYEKMQ (reference sequence). CDR3 in amino acids: CASKPAGGLEQYF. The CDR3 DNA is TGTGCCAGCAAGCCAGCGGGGGGGCTCGAGCAGTACTTC.

This clone showed up just a few times. V gene TRBV27 combines with J gene TRBJ2-1; TRBD1 matches 9 bases. The germline V gene encodes CDR1 MNHEY and CDR2 SMNVEV (reference sequence). The J segment lost 6 bases and the V segment lost 4 bases, leaving 7 bases of the junction unmatched. CDR3 length: 15 residues. The CDR3 coding sequence is TGTGCCAGCAGTTCATACAGGGGGCTCGGCAATGAGCAGTTCTTC. Protein sequence: CASSSYRGLGNEQFF.

J is TRBJ2-7 and V is TRBV9; 7 bases map to TRBD2. CDR3 length equals 15 residues. Looked up from germline, CDR1 is SGDLS and CDR2 is YYNGEE. Trimming took 3 bases from V and 0 from J; bases not matched to a gene: 6. Here the CDR3 reads CASSASGARSYEQYF. CDR3 coding DNA: TGTGCCAGCAGCGCGAGCGGGGCCCGCTCCTACGAGCAGTACTTC. The full variable domain, rest sourced from reference TRBV9 and TRBJ2-7, is DSGVTQTPKHLITATGQRVTLRCSPRSGDLSVYWYQQSLDQGLQFLIQYYNGEERAKGNILERFSAQQFPDLHSELNLSSLELGDSALYFCASSASGARSYEQYFGPGTRLTVT.

The chain carries TRBV3-1 (or the pseudogene TRBV3-2) and TRBJ2-1; TRBD2 might be the D (6 bases). The CDR3 contains 15 residues. The V and J ends lost 0 bases and 4 bases respectively, with 10 bases between them. Germline V gene lookup returns CDR1 LGHDT and CDR2 YNNKEL (reference sequence). CDR3 DNA: TGTGCCAGCAGCCAAGAGGCGGGGAGGTACAATGAGCAGTTCTTC. This encodes CASSQEAGRYNEQFF.

This clone was counted a few times. This CDR3 reads CASSTRQGATGNTIYF. The DNA for the CDR3 is TGTGCCAGCAGCACCCGACAGGGGGCTACGGGAAACACCATATATTTT. This rearrangement joins TRBV7-2 to TRBJ1-3; 10 positions agree with TRBD1. The germline CDR1 and CDR2 sequences are SGHTA and FQGNSA. This CDR3 spans 16 amino acids. V lost 5 bases, J lost 4 bases, and 8 bases stayed unmatched.

The chain has TRBV11-2 and TRBJ1-2, with D unresolved. Deletions cut 0 bases from V and 4 bases from J, with 9 bases between. The CDR3 length is 14 residues. The germline gives CDR1 SGHAT, CDR2 FQNNGV. CDR3 DNA: TGTGCCAGCAGCTTAGATAGTAACCTCTATGGCTACACCTTC. This encodes CASSLDSNLYGYTF.

The chain carries TRBV6-5 and TRBJ1-1, with D possibly TRBD1 on 6 matching bases. Trimming pared 5 bases from V and 8 bases from J, leaving 18 bases between. From germline, CDR1 is MNHEY and CDR2 SVGAGI. This CDR3 has 14 residues. The CDR3 region has the DNA TGTGCCAGCAGTCCCGAGGGGGGGGTGTTCGAAGCTTTCTTT. It translates to CASSPEGGVFEAFF.

V and J are TRBV6-1 and TRBJ2-7, with a weak D call TRBD2 (5 bases). Trimming stripped 1 base from V and 0 bases from J, with 10 bases between. Germline-derived CDR1 and CDR2 are MNHNS and SASEGT. The CDR3 consists of 15 residues. DNA of the CDR3: TGTGCCAGCAGTGAAGGGGTTACTAGCTCCTACGAGCAGTACTTC. This codes for CASSEGVTSSYEQYF.

The chain couples TRBV30 to TRBJ2-5; 11 bases map to TRBD1. This CDR3 is 17 amino acids long. V trimming: 2 bases; J trimming: 2 bases; junction bases outside the gene matches: 10. CDR1 GTSNPN and CDR2 SVGIG come from the germline V gene (reference sequence). CDR3 loop: CAWSSPGTGGGQETQYF. The CDR3 DNA reads TGTGCCTGGAGTTCACCCGGGACAGGGGGAGGACAAGAGACCCAGTACTTC.

The V and J genes are TRBV4-1 and TRBJ1-2; D remains unclear. CDR3 length: 13 residues. The V gene lost 1 base and the J gene lost 4 bases, with 7 bases spanning the gap. In germline, CDR1 is MGHRA, CDR2 YSYEKL. CDR3 sequence (DNA): TGCGCCAGCAGCCAAGTAGGAGGCTATGGCTACACCTTC. It encodes CASSQVGGYGYTF.

This chain connects TRBV11-2 to TRBJ2-7; 8 bases are a match to TRBD1. Per germline, CDR1 SGHAT and CDR2 FQNNGV. This CDR3 region has 14 residues. V trimming: 9 bases; J trimming: 3 bases; junction bases outside the gene matches: 10. The CDR3 bases are TGTGCCAGTACCGACAGGGGTAGTCACTACGAGCAGTACTTC. The encoded protein is CASTDRGSHYEQYF.

This clone was picked up one time. The chain combines TRBV28 with TRBJ2-3; tentatively, D is TRBD1 (7 bases). Germline V CDR1 and CDR2: MDHEN, SYDVKM. The CDR3 sequence is 15 residues long. V was pared by 2 bases and J by 3 bases, with 12 bases between. DNA for the CDR3: TGTGCCAGCAGTTTAGGAGGGACAGAAACAGATACGCAGTATTTT. It is translated as CASSLGGTETDTQYF.

This rearrangement joins TRBV28 to TRBJ2-6; D is ambiguous. The CDR3 is 13 residues long. CDR1 is MDHEN, CDR2 SYDVKM, per germline. Trimming took 5 bases from V and 1 from J, leaving 3 bases between them. This CDR3 is CASSISGANVLTF. The CDR3 DNA reads as TGTGCCAGCAGTATATCTGGGGCCAACGTCCTGACTTTC.

CDR3 region: CASSLLFYPETQYF. The CDR3 coding sequence is TGTGCCAGCAGCCTACTGTTCTATCCAGAGACCCAGTACTTC. The chain employs TRBV11-2 and TRBJ2-5, with D hard to call. V was shortened by 5 bases and J by 4 bases, with 14 bases between the two germline ends. CDR3 size: 14 residues. Germline assignment: CDR1 SGHAT and CDR2 FQNNGV.

V and J are TRBV19 and TRBJ2-3; 8 bases are a match to TRBD2. Germline V gene lookup returns CDR1 LNHDA and CDR2 SQIVND (reference sequence). CDR3 length: 16 residues. Trimming cost V 5 bases and J 2 bases; bases outside gene matches: 9. CDR3 amino acids: CASSGVWREDTDTQYF. The CDR3 DNA reads TGTGCCAGTAGTGGGGTATGGCGGGAGGACACAGATACGCAGTATTTT.

The gene calls are TRBV6-4 and TRBJ2-7, with TRBD2 matching 8 bases. The CDR3 is 15 amino acids. J gave up 3 bases and V 4 bases, and 8 bases lay outside the gene matches. The V gene's germline CDR1 is MRHNA and CDR2 SNTAGT. CDR3 in DNA: TGTGCCAGCAGTGTAGTAGCGGGAACTAACTACGAGCAGTACTTC. Protein sequence: CASSVVAGTNYEQYF.

This rearrangement joins TRBV5-5 to TRBJ1-4; unclear D gene. The CDR3 is made up of 14 amino acids. Trimming removed 2 bases from V and 3 bases from J, with 8 bases in between. Per germline, CDR1 SGHKS and CDR2 YYEKEE (reference sequence). DNA of the CDR3: TGTGCCAGCAGCTTCAGGTGGTCTAATGAAAAACTGTTTTTT. Translation gives CASSFRWSNEKLFF.

The gene calls are TRBV7-3 and TRBJ1-1; D unresolved. The CDR3 covers 13 residues. Trimming cost V 2 bases and J 5 bases, with 9 bases left between them. Looked up from germline, CDR1 is SGHTA and CDR2 is FQGTGA. The CDR3 region has the DNA TGTGCCAGCAGCTTAGAGGGTCTAACTGAAGCTTTCTTT. Translation gives CASSLEGLTEAFF.

The V call is TRBV7-8, the J call TRBJ2-1, with 11 bases identical to TRBD2. CDR1 and CDR2 (germline): SGHVS, FQNEAQ. The CDR3 is 17 amino acids. J gave up 6 bases and V 0 bases, and 7 bases lay outside the gene matches. The CDR3 reads CASSLAPTSGSLNEQFF. The CDR3 DNA sequence: TGTGCCAGCAGCTTAGCACCAACTAGCGGGAGTCTCAATGAGCAGTTCTTC.

The rearrangement uses TRBV27 and TRBJ2-3, with 10 nucleotides matching TRBD1. Germline CDR1 MNHEY, CDR2 SMNVEV (reference sequence). The ends lost 6 bases at V and 1 base at J; junction bases unmatched: 1. CDR3 length: 14 residues. CDR3 DNA sequence: TGTGCCAGCAGAGGGACAGGGGGCACAGATACGCAGTATTTT. It encodes CASRGTGGTDTQYF.